This entry lists 23 T cell receptor beta chains sequenced from one sample in a study of T cell repertoires in cytomegalovirus infection. TCRdb reprocessed the reads via MiXCR and lists one record per CDR3 protein. The data show about 260,000 distinct CDR3 sequences, roughly 13% seen once. Material for sequencing was PBMCs. Receptors originate from a human donor in good health (CMV status not recorded). Some clones in this sample may be carry-over from other donors' samples.

This clonotype was detected only a few times. CDR3 in DNA: TGTGCCAGCAGTTACGTAAGGACTCGGGGCGGTGGGTCCTACAATGAGCAGTTCTTC. It encodes CASSYVRTRGGGSYNEQFF. The chain links TRBV6-2 or TRBV6-3 to TRBJ2-1; D possibly uses TRBD1 or TRBD2 (5 bases each). Germline-derived CDR1 and CDR2 are MNHEY and SVGEGT. The CDR3 covers 19 residues. V was trimmed by 2 bases and J by 1 base, leaving 21 bases between them.

At least ten counts were recorded for this clonotype. This chain links TRBV5-5 with TRBJ1-5; D is uncertain. The CDR3 contains 15 residues. Germline values: CDR1 SGHKS, CDR2 YYEKEE (reference sequence). V dropped 4 bases and J dropped 2 bases, with 13 bases sitting between them. The CDR3, as DNA: TGTGCCAGCAGCACAGTAGCAGGAGGCAATCAGCCCCAGCATTTT. Amino acid sequence: CASSTVAGGNQPQHF. Drawing the rest from reference TRBV5-5 and TRBJ1-5, the complete variable domain is DAGVTQSPTHLIKTRGQQVTLRCSPISGHKSVSWYQQVLGQGPQFIFQYYEKEERGRGNFPDRFSARQFPNYSSELNVNALLLGDSALYLCASSTVAGGNQPQHFGDGTRLSIL.

This chain links TRBV6-4 with TRBJ2-1; TRBD2 agrees at 15 bases. The ends lost 2 bases at V and 7 bases at J; junction bases unmatched: 9. This CDR3 comprises 18 residues. Germline CDR1 is MRHNA and CDR2 is SNTAGT. The CDR3 nucleotides read TGTGCCAGCAGTGACACCTCCGGACTAGCGGGAGGGATTAATGAGCAGTTCTTC. Encoded protein: CASSDTSGLAGGINEQFF.

There are many counts of this clonotype. The gene calls are TRBV28 and TRBJ1-2; unclear D gene. Germline CDR1 reads MDHEN; CDR2 reads SYDVKM. There are 13 residues in the CDR3. Trimming left V 3 bases short and J 8 bases short, with 13 bases between. The CDR3 DNA reads TGTGCCAGCAGTTTGTGGCTGGGTAAGGGCTACACCTTC. It is translated as CASSLWLGKGYTF.

This clonotype was recorded at least ten times. The chain carries TRBV7-3 and TRBJ2-3, with 7 bases that match TRBD1. In germline, CDR1 is SGHTA, CDR2 FQGTGA. This CDR3 spans 15 amino acids. The J segment lost 3 bases and the V segment lost 2 bases, leaving 5 bases of the junction unmatched. CDR3 residues: CASSLEGAATDTQYF. The CDR3 nucleotides are TGTGCCAGCAGCTTAGAGGGGGCGGCAACAGATACGCAGTATTTT.

This clonotype was recorded at least ten times. The V and J genes are TRBV7-2 and TRBJ2-7; 10 bases agree with TRBD1. Per the germline V gene, CDR1 is SGHTA and CDR2 is FQGNSA. The V and J ends lost 5 bases and 6 bases, in that order; junction bases with no gene match: 4. This CDR3 contains 13 residues. As DNA, the CDR3 is TGTGCCAGCAGCACAGACAGGGGGCGCGAGCAGTACTTC. It specifies CASSTDRGREQYF.

The table lists this clonotype with many counts. The chain uses TRBV12-3 or TRBV12-4 and TRBJ1-1, with D possibly being TRBD1 (5 bases). The CDR3 has 15 residues. Trimming removed 5 bases at V and 5 bases at J, with 18 bases between. DNA of the CDR3: TGTGCCAGCAGTCTCTCTGACGGGTGGGGGACTGAAGCTTTCTTT. Translation: CASSLSDGWGTEAFF.

The V call is TRBV5-1, the J call TRBJ2-2, with a possible D match to TRBD1 (6 bases). Trimming left V 4 bases short and J 3 bases short, with 16 bases between. The CDR3 is made up of 16 amino acids. Germline lookup yields CDR1 SGHRS and CDR2 YFSETQ. CDR3 sequence: CASSVAGAVYTGELFF. The CDR3 coding sequence is TGCGCCAGCAGCGTGGCAGGGGCTGTTTACACCGGGGAGCTGTTTTTT.

The chain uses TRBV12-3 or TRBV12-4 and TRBJ1-6; 7 nucleotides line up with TRBD1. V dropped 2 bases and J dropped 9; count of bases not matched to a gene: 4. CDR3 size: 14 residues. CDR3 sequence reads: CASSLSGGISPLHF. The CDR3 DNA is TGTGCCAGCAGTTTATCAGGGGGTATTTCACCCCTCCACTTT.

About this clonotype: A much larger clone differs by one base, so this may be a read error. The J gene is TRBJ2-3, the V gene TRBV12-3 or TRBV12-4; weak D call: TRBD2 (6 bases). This CDR3 region has 14 residues. CDR3 nucleotides: TGTACCTCAAGCAGGAGGGCCGGGACAGATACGCAGTATTTT. This codes for CTSSRRAGTDTQYF.

This clonotype was detected ten times or more. V usage is TRBV11-2 and J usage is TRBJ2-5; a weak D match, TRBD1 (6 bases). Germline-derived CDR1 and CDR2 are SGHAT and FQNNGV. V was shortened by 5 bases and J by 1 base, with 11 bases between the two germline ends. The CDR3 extends over 14 amino acids. The CDR3 protein is CASSAYRAQETQYF. The CDR3 bases are TGTGCCAGCAGCGCGTACAGGGCCCAAGAGACCCAGTACTTC.

The chain recombines TRBV5-1 with TRBJ2-1, with 11 bases matching TRBD2. This CDR3 is 16 amino acids long. Germline assignment: CDR1 SGHRS and CDR2 YFSETQ. The V and J ends lost 1 base and 6 bases, in that order; junction bases with no gene match: 6. CDR3 nucleotides: TGCGCCAGCAGCTTGACTAGCGGGGGCCTCATCAATGAGCAGTTCTTC. Protein sequence: CASSLTSGGLINEQFF.

The chain is built from TRBV29-1 and TRBJ2-1; perhaps TRBD1 as D (5 bases). Germline lookup yields CDR1 SQVTM and CDR2 ANQGSEA. The CDR3 is 13 amino acids. Trimming shortened V by 6 bases and J by 3 bases, and 12 bases separated the two germline ends. Here the CDR3 reads CSVAGSSYNEQFF. CDR3 bases: TGCAGCGTGGCAGGGTCAAGCTACAATGAGCAGTTCTTC.

This clonotype was seen at least ten times. Written as DNA, the CDR3 is TGTGCCAGCAGCCTGCGGTTAGCGGGGTCCACAGATACGCAGTATTTT. It codes for CASSLRLAGSTDTQYF. V gene TRBV7-2 combines with J gene TRBJ2-3; 8 bases are shared with TRBD2. Germline CDR1 reads SGHTA; CDR2 reads FQGNSA. Losses at the gene ends were 5 bases for V and 2 bases for J; bases not matched to a gene: 9. The CDR3 runs to 16 residues.

This clonotype occurred many times. This chain links TRBV28 with TRBJ1-2; TRBD1 is a possible D gene (6 bases). Germline V gene data show CDR1 as MDHEN and CDR2 as SYDVKM. Trimming shortened V by 7 bases and J by 4 bases, and 16 bases separated the two germline ends. The CDR3 runs to 14 residues. In nucleotides, the CDR3 is TGTGCCAGCACTCAGGGGACCGCCGGCTATGGCTACACCTTC. Translation: CASTQGTAGYGYTF.

In this sample, this clonotype turned up a few times. V and J are TRBV19 and TRBJ1-5, with D unresolved. The germline CDR1 and CDR2 sequences are LNHDA and SQIVND (reference sequence). The CDR3 consists of 13 residues. V was shortened by 10 bases and J by 4 bases, with 14 bases between the two germline ends. The CDR3 DNA reads TGTGCCACACTAGACGGAGGAAATCAGCCCCAGCATTTT. Its protein is CATLDGGNQPQHF.

The J gene is TRBJ1-5, the V gene TRBV29-1; the D gene is possibly TRBD1 (5 bases). CDR1 is SQVTM, CDR2 ANQGSEA, per germline. The CDR3 runs 13 residues. The V end was cut by 7 bases, the J end by 4 bases, with 14 bases between. The chain's CDR3 is CSAGWGYNQPQHF. CDR3 DNA sequence: TGCAGCGCCGGCTGGGGGTATAATCAGCCCCAGCATTTT.

This clonotype showed up many times. This chain links TRBV7-3 with TRBJ2-3; D is undetermined. CDR1 and CDR2 (germline): SGHTA, FQGTGA. The ends were cut back, 2 bases at V and 0 bases at J, with 9 bases in the middle. The CDR3 contains 15 residues. The CDR3 loop reads CASSLGSASTDTQYF. DNA for the CDR3: TGTGCCAGCAGCTTAGGGTCGGCTAGCACAGATACGCAGTATTTT.

The gene calls are TRBV29-1 and TRBJ1-1; D gene ambiguous. The V end was cut by 4 bases, the J end by 0 bases, with 12 bases between. The CDR3 is made up of 14 amino acids. CDR1 SQVTM and CDR2 ANQGSEA come from the germline V gene. DNA for the CDR3: TGCAGCGTTGTCCCCGGTCCCCTGAACACTGAAGCTTTCTTT. Its translation is CSVVPGPLNTEAFF.

This clonotype was observed many times. The rearrangement uses TRBV14 and TRBJ2-6; no clear D. The V end lost 7 bases, the J end lost 1 base, and 5 bases lay between the germline ends. The germline CDR1 and CDR2 sequences are SGHDN and FVKESK. The CDR3 runs 13 residues. CDR3 sequence: CASKESGANVLTF. CDR3 bases: TGTGCCAGCAAGGAATCTGGGGCCAACGTCCTGACTTTC.

The sample holds many counts of this clonotype. CDR3 nucleotides: TGTGCCAGCAGTGAAAGACAGGCTTTCTCTGGAAACACCATATATTTT. Translated, it gives CASSERQAFSGNTIYF. The J gene is TRBJ1-3, the V gene TRBV2; a possible D gene is TRBD1 (6 bases). Trimming removed 2 bases from V and 0 bases from J, with 11 bases in between. CDR3 length equals 16 residues. CDR1 is SNHLY and CDR2 is FYNNEI in the germline V gene.

V and J are TRBV5-4 and TRBJ2-5, with D unclear. Germline values: CDR1 SGHNT, CDR2 YYREEE (reference sequence). The CDR3 extends over 15 amino acids. V was trimmed by 3 bases and J by 3 bases, leaving 15 bases between them. The CDR3 region has the DNA TGTGCCAGCAGCTGGATGGGCAGAGCAGAAGAGACCCAGTACTTC. Translated: CASSWMGRAEETQYF.

This clonotype occurred many times. V and J are TRBV7-2 and TRBJ1-2; 8 bases match TRBD1. The germline gives CDR1 SGHTA, CDR2 FQGNSA. This CDR3 is 16 amino acids long. V was clipped by 5 bases and J by 8 bases; unmatched bases: 16. In DNA form, the CDR3 reads TGTGCCAGCAGCCAGGACAGGGCTCTTTTTCTTAAGGGCTACACCTTC. This codes for CASSQDRALFLKGYTF. The whole variable domain, filled in from reference TRBV7-2 and TRBJ1-2, reads GAGVSQSPSNKVTEKGKDVELRCDPISGHTALYWYRQSLGQGLEFLIYFQGNSAPDKSGLPSDRFSAERTGGSVSTLTIQRTQQEDSAVYLCASSQDRALFLKGYTFGSGTRLTVV.